The 26 T cell receptor beta chains below were found in one sample sequenced in a study of tumor-infiltrating lymphocytes in primary liver carcinoma. Without any cell sorting, roughly 17-31 mg of bulk tissue yielded co-extracted RNA and DNA. Total RNA (about 500 ng) served as template for TCR beta cDNA synthesis primed by a constant-region primer. Three nested multiplex PCR rounds, a slightly modified ARM-PCR method, built the TCR beta libraries. TRBV1-TRBV30 forward primers paired with a C-beta reverse primer drove the first two PCR rounds, 10 cycles each. TCRdb reanalysed the multiplex PCR reads using MiXCR and keeps one entry per CDR3 protein. Of about 43,000 distinct CDR3 sequences listed, around 70% were seen once; the top ten hold under 20%. Sequencing was done on a sample of liver tumor tissue from sampling region 2. As for subset: tumor region T2, inferior pole. The receptors shown here come from a man aged 40-50 years with primary liver carcinoma and hepatitis B virus infection.

For this clonotype: This CDR3 fails to terminate in the conserved phenylalanine or tryptophan, so it likely reflects a read error. Here the CDR3 DNA reads TGTGCCAGCAGCGGGACAAGTTCGTACACCGGGGAGCTGTTTCTT. It yields the protein CASSGTSSYTGELFL. The rearrangement links TRBV7-2 to TRBJ2-2, with D tentatively TRBD1 (6 bases). This CDR3 spans 15 amino acids. Trimming left V 5 bases short and J 3 bases short, with 13 bases between. Germline V gives CDR1 SGHTA, CDR2 FQGNSA.

This clonotype was counted only a few times. J is TRBJ2-7 and V is TRBV20-1, with a tentative D call TRBD1 (6 bases). This CDR3 region has 13 residues. Trimming removed 3 bases at V and 0 bases at J, with 9 bases between. The V gene's germline CDR1 is DFQATT and CDR2 SNEGSKA (reference sequence). The CDR3 reads CSASRGSSYEQYF. The CDR3 coding sequence is TGCAGTGCTAGTAGGGGGAGCTCCTACGAGCAGTACTTC.

This clonotype was observed once. The V and J genes are TRBV10-3 and TRBJ2-1, with D hard to call. The CDR3 spans 12 residues. Germline assignment: CDR1 ENHRY and CDR2 SYGVKD. For the CDR3, the DNA is TGTGCTATCGAAGGGAACCACAATGAGCAGTTCTTC. Amino acids: CAIEGNHNEQFF.

About this clonotype: The CDR3 does not end in the conserved phenylalanine or tryptophan, so this is likely a read error. The CDR3 DNA is TGTGCCAGTTGTGAATGGGGTACGCAGTATTCT. Translating it yields CASCEWGTQYS. This chain connects TRBV6-5 to TRBJ2-3; D is unclear. CDR1 is MNHEY and CDR2 is SVGAGI in the germline V gene. The CDR3 has 11 residues. The V end was cut by 9 bases, the J end by 8 bases, with 12 bases between.

In the case of this clonotype: Compared with germline, one end of the junction differs, possibly owing to a read error. This chain connects TRBV11-1 to TRBJ2-3, with D possibly TRBD2 on 5 matching bases. The CDR3 is made up of 15 amino acids. CDR1 and CDR2 (germline): SGHAT, FQDESV (reference sequence). CDR3 region: CANSLPRESTDMQYF. CDR3 sequence (DNA): TGTGCCAATAGTTTGCCGAGGGAGAGCACAGATATGCAGTATTTT.

The chain is built from TRBV29-1 and TRBJ2-3, with a tentative D call TRBD2 (5 bases). CDR3 size: 15 residues. Germline CDR1 and CDR2: SQVTM and ANQGSEA. The ends were cut back, 6 bases at V and 4 bases at J, with 20 bases in the middle. CDR3 amino acids: CSVEGWAGIADTQYF. The CDR3 DNA follows: TGCAGCGTCGAGGGCTGGGCCGGCATCGCAGATACGCAGTATTTT.

This clonotype was seen only once. The junction and the germline gene differ at one end; a read error may be behind it. This sequence joins TRBV6-2 or TRBV6-3 and TRBJ2-5, with D unclear. CDR3 length equals 12 residues. Germline V CDR1 and CDR2: MNHEY, SVGEGT. In DNA form, the CDR3 reads TGTGTCAGCAGTTACTCGGAAGAGACCAAGTACTTC. It yields the protein CVSSYSEETKYF.

Turning to this clonotype: The junction and the germline gene differ at one end; a read error may be behind it. The chain links TRBV6-5 to TRBJ2-3; TRBD2 matches 12 bases. The CDR3 is 15 amino acids. Germline V gene sequence: CDR1 MNHEY, CDR2 SVGAGI. CDR3 region: CASNLGLAGTDTHHF. DNA for the CDR3: TGTGCCAGCAACCTAGGACTAGCGGGAACAGATACGCATCATTTT.

Of note for this clonotype: The junction shows a germline mismatch at one end, possibly a read error. The V call is TRBV13, the J call TRBJ2-5; a weak D match, TRBD2 (6 bases). Germline CDR1 and CDR2: PRHDT and FYEKMQ (reference sequence). This CDR3 comprises 15 residues. CDR3 in amino acids: CASNLLAGEREAQYF. DNA of the CDR3: TGTGCCAGCAACTTACTAGCTGGAGAGAGAGAGGCCCAGTACTTC.

This clonotype has only a few counts. Mismatch with germline at one junction end may stem from a read error. The chain links TRBV6-5 to TRBJ2-7; 9 bases map to TRBD2. This CDR3 spans 13 amino acids. In germline, CDR1 is MNHEY, CDR2 SVGAGI. The CDR3 sequence is CTSSSGLAHEQYF. Written as DNA, the CDR3 is TGTACCAGCAGTTCCGGACTAGCGCACGAGCAGTACTTC.

In the case of this clonotype: The CDR3 does not end in the conserved phenylalanine or tryptophan, so this is likely a read error. This CDR3 is CAITNRAEAFC. The CDR3 DNA sequence: TGTGCCATCACCAACCGGGCAGAAGCTTTCTGT. The genes are TRBV2 and TRBJ1-1; no firm D call. Germline CDR1 SNHLY, CDR2 FYNNEI. The V and J ends lost 10 bases and 8 bases respectively, with 14 bases between them. The CDR3 is 11 residues long.

The chain links TRBV30 to TRBJ2-3; 8 bases align to TRBD2. Germline lookup yields CDR1 GTSNPN and CDR2 SVGIG (reference sequence). Trimming at V came to 3 bases and at J to 5 bases, leaving 7 bases not matched to a gene. This CDR3 has 14 residues. The CDR3 bases are TGTGCCTGGAGCCGACTAGCGCTCATAGATACGCAGTATTTT. Translating it yields CAWSRLALIDTQYF. Full variable domain (missing parts from reference TRBV30 and TRBJ2-3): SQTIHQWPATLVQPVGSPLSLECTVEGTSNPNLYWYRQAAGRGLQLLFYSVGIGQISSEVPQNLSASRPQDRQFILSSKKLLLSDSGFYLCAWSRLALIDTQYFGPGTRLTVL.

Concerning this clonotype: At one of its ends the junction is not consistent with the germline gene, which may arise from a read error. V gene TRBV14 combines with J gene TRBJ2-1; TRBD1 matches 8 bases. The CDR3 has 15 amino acids. Germline V lookup: CDR1 SGHDN, CDR2 FVKESK. The CDR3 protein is CASSQVRAGGIEKFF. For the CDR3, the DNA is TGTGCCAGCAGCCAAGTCCGAGCAGGGGGCATTGAGAAGTTCTTC. The entire variable domain, with the rest obtained from reference TRBV14 and TRBJ2-1, is as follows: EAGVTQFPSHSVIEKGQTVTLRCDPISGHDNLYWYRRVMGKEIKFLLHFVKESKQDESGMPNNRFLAERTGGTYSTLKVQPAELEDSGVYFCASSQVRAGGIEKFFGPGTRLTVL.

For this clonotype: One end of the junction is discordant with germline, which a read error may explain. In nucleotides, the CDR3 is TGTGCCATCAGTGACCGGCCTGGAGGGGACACTGAAGCTTTCTTC. As protein: CAISDRPGGDTEAFF. The chain carries TRBV10-3 and TRBJ1-1; D possibly corresponds to TRBD1 (6 bases). The CDR3 is 15 residues long. Germline values: CDR1 ENHRY, CDR2 SYGVKD.

As for this clonotype: One junction end disagrees with the germline gene, perhaps due to a read error. This chain connects TRBV4-3 to TRBJ2-5; 7 bases agree with TRBD2. CDR3 length: 17 amino acids. Looked up from germline, CDR1 is LGHNA and CDR2 is YSLEER. As DNA, the CDR3 is TGCGCCATCAGCCAAGCGGCTAGCGGTAGGACCGGTGAGACTCAGTACTTC. Translating it yields CAISQAASGRTGETQYF.

Of note for this clonotype: At one of its ends the junction is not consistent with the germline gene, which may arise from a read error. This chain uses TRBV4-1 with TRBJ1-5; D remains unclear. This CDR3 is built from 15 residues. Germline V gives CDR1 MGHRA, CDR2 YSYEKL. The chain's CDR3 is CANSPIERSNQLQHF. CDR3 sequence (DNA): TGCGCCAACAGTCCCATAGAGAGGAGCAATCAGCTCCAGCATTTT.

This clonotype has at least ten counts. This sequence joins TRBV7-9 and TRBJ2-3, with 8 bases matching TRBD2. The CDR3 totals 14 residues. Per the germline V gene, CDR1 is SEHNR and CDR2 is FQNEAQ (reference sequence). Unmatched junction bases numbered 7, after V lost 5 bases and J lost 6 bases. The CDR3 DNA follows: TGTGCCAGCAGCCCCAGCGGGAGAGGGGATACGCAGTATTTT. It codes for CASSPSGRGDTQYF.

This clonotype ranks as medium-sized. The chain couples TRBV6-1 to TRBJ2-1, with D maybe TRBD1 (6 bases). Trimming pared 6 bases from V and 7 bases from J, leaving 13 bases between. CDR3 size: 13 residues. CDR1 and CDR2 (germline): MNHNS, SASEGT. DNA for the CDR3: TGTGCCAGCAGGGGCCAGGGGTCGAATGAGCAGTTCTTC. This sequence encodes CASRGQGSNEQFF.

Worth noting for this clonotype: A read error is likely, as this CDR3 ends without the conserved phenylalanine or tryptophan. The chain couples TRBV5-4 to TRBJ2-2; 7 positions agree with TRBD2. The CDR3 length is 15 residues. CDR1 and CDR2 from the germline V gene are SGHNT and YYREEE (reference sequence). This chain's CDR3 is CASSSTSAKTGELFY. The CDR3 DNA reads TGTGCCAGCAGCTCTACTAGCGCGAAGACCGGGGAGCTGTTTTAT.

This clonotype has a handful of counts. This clone may be a read error of a much larger clone one base away. The rearrangement joins TRBV7-9 to TRBJ2-3, with D tentatively TRBD2 (6 bases). The V and J ends lost 5 bases and 8 bases respectively, with 17 bases between them. Germline V gene lookup returns CDR1 SEHNR and CDR2 FQNEAQ (reference sequence). CDR3 length: 14 residues. The CDR3 DNA sequence: TGTGCCAGCAGCCAGGAGACGGGAGCCGGTACGCAGTATTTT. This translates into CASSQETGAGTQYF. Using reference TRBV7-9 and TRBJ2-3 for the parts outside the CDR3, the full variable domain is DTGVSQNPRHKITKRGQNVTFRCDPISEHNRLYWYRQTLGQGPEFLTYFQNEAQLEKSRLLSDRFSAERPKGSFSTLEIQRTEQGDSAMYLCASSQETGAGTQYFGPGTRLTVL.

This clonotype has only a few counts. This sequence may be a read error, since a much larger clone differs from it by one base. The V call is TRBV11-2, the J call TRBJ2-7; D may be TRBD2 (5 bases). Deletions cut 4 bases from V and 3 bases from J, with 19 bases between. The CDR3 spans 16 residues. Germline V gene data show CDR1 as SGHAT and CDR2 as FQNNGV. CDR3 nucleotide sequence: TGTGCCAGCAGCTCCCTTCTCGTGGGAGTGATCTACGAGCAGTACTTC. This sequence encodes CASSSLLVGVIYEQYF.

Remarks on this clonotype: The missing conserved phenylalanine or tryptophan at the end of this CDR3 makes a read error likely. Because the CDR3's place on the DNA is in doubt, the DNA is left out and the CDR3 is given as listed by TCRdb. This chain uses TRBV11-2 with TRBJ2-7; TRBD1 was called by the table and not checked on the DNA. The CDR3 extends over 14 residues, inclusive of both ends. Germline values: CDR1 SGHAT, CDR2 FQNNGV. The CDR3 region is CVSSITGPFGEQYS.

The rearrangement uses TRBV5-1 and TRBJ2-7, with D tentatively TRBD2 (6 bases). The germline V gene encodes CDR1 SGHRS and CDR2 YFSETQ. V was pared by 7 bases and J by 1 base, with 18 bases between. This CDR3 contains 15 residues. In DNA, the CDR3 is TGCGCCAGCGGCGCATCCGGGGGACGGTCCTACGAGCAGTACTTC. Its protein product is CASGASGGRSYEQYF.

By share, this clonotype ranks as medium-sized (0.01 to 0.1%). This chain links TRBV10-2 with TRBJ1-2; D not certain. V was trimmed by 5 bases and J by 3 bases, leaving 10 bases between them. Germline V gene sequence: CDR1 WSHSY, CDR2 SAAADI. The CDR3 runs to 13 residues. The CDR3 loop reads CASSFLKDYGYTF. The CDR3 DNA is TGCGCCAGCAGTTTCCTAAAGGACTATGGCTACACCTTC.

Note on this clonotype: The conserved closing phenylalanine or tryptophan is absent in this CDR3, likely reflecting a read error. This rearrangement joins TRBV11-2 to TRBJ2-7; D is possibly TRBD1 or TRBD2 (5 bases each). The germline CDR1 and CDR2 sequences are SGHAT and FQNNGV. V lost 4 bases, J lost 5 bases, and 9 bases lay in between. This CDR3 comprises 12 residues. CDR3 in amino acids: CASSWGIDEQYI. The DNA of the CDR3 is TGTGCCAGCAGCTGGGGGATTGACGAGCAGTACATC.

Comment on this clonotype: The junction departs from germline at one end; a sequencing error may be responsible. The chain carries TRBV5-1 and TRBJ1-1, with a possible D match to TRBD1 (5 bases). The V gene's germline CDR1 is SGHRS and CDR2 YFSETQ. The CDR3 consists of 15 residues. CDR3 sequence reads: CASGWDGLSNSEAFF. CDR3 coding DNA: TGCGCCAGCGGCTGGGACGGACTTTCGAACAGTGAAGCTTTCTTT.